This T cell receptor beta chain was identified during a study of metastatic and nonmetastatic thyroid tumors. Study information: It was across blood and tumor or nodule tissue from malignant and benign thyroid patients that repertoires were compared.

Overall study results and limits: Malignant thyroid tumors reportedly had TCR beta diversity that was significantly higher than in benign nodules, in blood and tumor.

In the original analysis: A papillary thyroid cancer distant-metastasis classifier was built from CDR3 differences across clinicopathological groups. Via MiXCR, TCRdb re-called the PCR reads. These V and J calls originate from TCRdb's pipeline instead of the authors' own analysis. This sample has 25,000 to 35,000 clones, with 20% to 25% found just once. Patients were all untreated before their thyroid surgery. There are many counts of this clone. What it recognizes is unknown. The sequence came from a female donor with papillary thyroid cancer or a benign thyroid nodule (not recorded which). Some clones in this sample may be carry-over from other donors' samples. Sequenced input: blood.

This CDR3 is CASSQNTAREQYF. CDR3 nucleotides: TGTGCCAGCAGCCAGAATACGGCGCGGGAGCAGTACTTC. The V and J genes are TRBV4-2 and TRBJ2-7; the D is unclear. This CDR3 spans 13 amino acids. V lost 3 bases and J 7 bases, leaving 13 bases between the germline ends. Germline V gene lookup returns CDR1 LGHNA and CDR2 YNFKEQ.